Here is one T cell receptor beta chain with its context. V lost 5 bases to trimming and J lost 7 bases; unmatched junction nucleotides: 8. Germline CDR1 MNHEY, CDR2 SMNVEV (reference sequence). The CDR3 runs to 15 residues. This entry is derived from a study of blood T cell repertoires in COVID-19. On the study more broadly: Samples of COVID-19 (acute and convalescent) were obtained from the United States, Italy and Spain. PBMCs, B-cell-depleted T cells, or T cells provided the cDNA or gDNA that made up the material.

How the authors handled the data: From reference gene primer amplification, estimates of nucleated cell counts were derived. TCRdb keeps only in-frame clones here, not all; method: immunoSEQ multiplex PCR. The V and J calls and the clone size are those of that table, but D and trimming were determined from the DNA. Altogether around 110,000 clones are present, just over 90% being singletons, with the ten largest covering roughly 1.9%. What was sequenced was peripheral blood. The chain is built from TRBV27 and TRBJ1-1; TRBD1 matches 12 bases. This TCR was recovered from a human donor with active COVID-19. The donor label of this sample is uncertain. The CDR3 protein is CASSRGQGAFGEAFF. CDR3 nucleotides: TGTGCCAGCAGTAGGGGACAGGGGGCATTTGGTGAAGCTTTCTTT.